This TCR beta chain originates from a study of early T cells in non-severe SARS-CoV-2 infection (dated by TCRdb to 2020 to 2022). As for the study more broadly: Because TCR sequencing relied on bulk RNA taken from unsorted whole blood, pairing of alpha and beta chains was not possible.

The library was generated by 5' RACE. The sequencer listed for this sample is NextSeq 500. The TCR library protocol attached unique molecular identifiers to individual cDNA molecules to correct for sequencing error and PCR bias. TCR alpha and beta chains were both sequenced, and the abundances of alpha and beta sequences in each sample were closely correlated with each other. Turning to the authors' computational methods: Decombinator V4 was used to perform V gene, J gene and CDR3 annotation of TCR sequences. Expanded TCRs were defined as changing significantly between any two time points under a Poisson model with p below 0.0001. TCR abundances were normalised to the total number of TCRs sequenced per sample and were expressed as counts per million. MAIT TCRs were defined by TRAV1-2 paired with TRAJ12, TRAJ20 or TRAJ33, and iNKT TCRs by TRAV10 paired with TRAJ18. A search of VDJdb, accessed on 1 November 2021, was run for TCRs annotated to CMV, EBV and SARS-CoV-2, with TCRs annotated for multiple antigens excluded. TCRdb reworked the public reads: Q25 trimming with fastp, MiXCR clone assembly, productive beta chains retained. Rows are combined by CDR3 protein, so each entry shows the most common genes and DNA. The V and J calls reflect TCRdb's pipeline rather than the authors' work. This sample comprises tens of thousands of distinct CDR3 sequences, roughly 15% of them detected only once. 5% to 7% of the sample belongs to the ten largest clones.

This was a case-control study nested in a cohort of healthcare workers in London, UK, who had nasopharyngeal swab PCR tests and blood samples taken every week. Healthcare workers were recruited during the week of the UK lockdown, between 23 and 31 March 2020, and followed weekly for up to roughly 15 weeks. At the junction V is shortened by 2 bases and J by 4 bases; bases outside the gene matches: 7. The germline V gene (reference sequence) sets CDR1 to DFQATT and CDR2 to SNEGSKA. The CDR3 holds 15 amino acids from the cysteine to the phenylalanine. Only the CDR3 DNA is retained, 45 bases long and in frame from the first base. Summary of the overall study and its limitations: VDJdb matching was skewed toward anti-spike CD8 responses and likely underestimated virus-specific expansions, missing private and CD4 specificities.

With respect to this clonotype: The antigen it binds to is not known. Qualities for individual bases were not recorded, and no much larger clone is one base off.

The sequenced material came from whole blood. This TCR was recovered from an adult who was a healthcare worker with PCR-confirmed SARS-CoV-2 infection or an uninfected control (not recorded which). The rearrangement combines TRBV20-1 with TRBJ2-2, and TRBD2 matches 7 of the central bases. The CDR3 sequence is CSARTGGGGTGELFF. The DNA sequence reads TGCAGTGCTAGAACGGGTGGCGGGGGCACCGGGGAGCTGTTTTTT.